This passage covers 28 T cell receptor beta chains from one sample sequenced in a study of T cell responses to AZD1222 COVID-19 vaccine. TCRdb's table, derived via immunoSEQ multiplex PCR, lists solely in-frame clones and lacks some. The repertoire holds some 150,000 clones, with less than 90% as singletons. The specimen comprised peripheral blood, sampled on day 0 of MenACWY control vaccination. The receptors stem from an adult in good health.

The V gene is TRBV7-2, the J gene TRBJ1-5; D gene ambiguous. The germline V gene has CDR1 SGHTA and CDR2 FQGNSA. The CDR3 is made up of 13 amino acids. V was clipped by 5 bases and J by 4 bases, with 9 bases between them. Here the CDR3 reads CASSLSGNQPQHF. Here the CDR3 DNA reads TGTGCCAGCAGCCTTTCGGGGAATCAGCCCCAGCATTTT.

The chain combines TRBV7-9 with TRBJ1-2; D is ambiguous. Germline V lookup: CDR1 SEHNR, CDR2 FQNEAQ (reference sequence). The ends were cut back, 6 bases at V and 2 bases at J, with 4 bases in the middle. The CDR3 runs 11 residues. CDR3 DNA sequence: TGTGCCAGCAGTCTAAACTATGGCTACACCTTC. Residues: CASSLNYGYTF.

In this sample, this clone turned up a few times. The gene calls are TRBV7-3 and TRBJ1-1; D is perhaps TRBD1 (6 bases). The CDR3 is made up of 13 amino acids. V was trimmed by 6 bases and J by 1 base, leaving 9 bases between them. From germline, CDR1 is SGHTA and CDR2 FQGTGA. The CDR3 protein is CASRGQPNTEAFF. Here the CDR3 DNA reads TGTGCCAGCAGAGGACAGCCGAACACTGAAGCTTTCTTT.

V is TRBV5-1 and J is TRBJ1-2, with 7 bases aligning to TRBD1. The CDR3 extends over 13 amino acids. The junction had 4 bases not matched to a gene; V was cut back by 4 bases and J by 4 bases. Per germline, CDR1 SGHRS and CDR2 YFSETQ. This chain's CDR3 is CASSPRTGYGYTF. For the CDR3, the DNA is TGCGCCAGCAGCCCGCGGACAGGCTATGGCTACACCTTC.

The V and J genes are TRBV24-1 and TRBJ2-2; TRBD1 matches 7 bases. J was trimmed by 0 bases and V by 0 bases; bases with no gene match: 0. CDR3 length: 16 amino acids. The germline CDR1 and CDR2 sequences are KGHDR and SFDVKD. The CDR3 reads CATSDLGTANTGELFF. The CDR3 coding sequence is TGTGCCACCAGTGATTTGGGGACAGCGAACACCGGGGAGCTGTTTTTT.

V and J are TRBV6-6 and TRBJ1-5; a possible D gene is TRBD1 (5 bases). The CDR3 consists of 14 residues. V was pared by 2 bases and J by 7 bases, with 12 bases between. The germline CDR1 and CDR2 sequences are MNHNY and SVGAGI (reference sequence). CDR3 residues: CASSYIGAGQPQHF. CDR3 coding DNA: TGTGCCAGCAGTTACATAGGGGCGGGACAGCCCCAGCATTTT.

The chain is built from TRBV7-9 and TRBJ1-3, with unresolved D. CDR1 is SEHNR and CDR2 is FQNEAQ in the germline V gene (reference sequence). V was trimmed by 6 bases and J by 4 bases, leaving 4 bases between them. The CDR3 totals 11 residues. CDR3 bases: TGTGCCAGCAGAGGGGGAAACACCATATATTTT. Protein product: CASRGGNTIYF.

This clone was found a few times. The chain uses TRBV1 and TRBJ1-3. TRBV1 is given as a pseudogene. The CDR3 totals 16 residues. In DNA form, the CDR3 reads TGCACCAGCAGCCCTCCGGAGGGTTCGGCTGGAAACACCATATATTTT. Protein product: CTSSPPEGSAGNTIYF.

This chain joins TRBV18 and TRBJ2-1, with 10 bases identical to TRBD2. The length of the CDR3 is 14 residues. Germline lookup yields CDR1 KGHSH and CDR2 LQKENI. V trimming: 3 bases; J trimming: 6 bases; junction bases outside the gene matches: 2. Here the CDR3 reads CASSPLAGVNEQFF. For the CDR3, the DNA is TGTGCCAGCTCACCGCTAGCGGGAGTCAATGAGCAGTTCTTC.

This chain uses TRBV5-5 with TRBJ2-1; a weak D match, TRBD1 (5 bases). Trimming removed 6 bases from V and 6 bases from J, with 19 bases in between. This CDR3 region has 15 residues. In germline, CDR1 is SGHKS, CDR2 YYEKEE (reference sequence). The CDR3 DNA reads as TGTGCCAGCACCATACAGGTCCGTACCACCAATGAGCAGTTCTTC. Translation gives CASTIQVRTTNEQFF.

The rearrangement links TRBV3-1 (or the pseudogene TRBV3-2) to TRBJ1-2; 10 bases are shared with TRBD1. The CDR3 is 17 amino acids. V lost 5 bases, J lost 4 bases, and 13 bases stayed unmatched. Germline loops: CDR1 LGHDT, CDR2 YNNKEL (reference sequence). In DNA form, the CDR3 reads TGTGCCAGCAGCGCCCCGGGACAGGGGCCAGAGAGCTATGGCTACACCTTC. Residues: CASSAPGQGPESYGYTF.

The chain combines TRBV19 with TRBJ2-7, with 8 bases that match TRBD1. The CDR3 contains 14 residues. V lost 1 base and J lost 1; bases outside the gene matches: 0. The germline V gene has CDR1 LNHDA and CDR2 SQIVND (reference sequence). The chain's CDR3 is CASSIGTGSYEQYF. For the CDR3, the DNA is TGTGCCAGTAGTATAGGGACAGGGTCCTACGAGCAGTACTTC.

The chain links TRBV28 to TRBJ1-1; a weak D match, TRBD1 (6 bases). V gave up 6 bases and J gave up 0 bases, with 11 bases separating them. Germline lookup yields CDR1 MDHEN and CDR2 SYDVKM. The length of the CDR3 is 14 residues. Written as DNA, the CDR3 is TGTGCCAGCAGGCCGGGACAAATGAACACTGAAGCTTTCTTT. Encoded protein: CASRPGQMNTEAFF.

Turning to this clone: The sample holds other DNA sequences that translate to the same CDR3. The genes are TRBV24-1 and TRBJ2-5; D possibly uses TRBD1 or TRBD2 (6 bases each). The length of the CDR3 is 14 residues. Germline CDR1 reads KGHDR; CDR2 reads SFDVKD. V was cut by 3 bases and J by 4 bases, with 11 bases left in between. The CDR3 DNA reads TGTGCCACCAGTGATACGGGGGCGGGAGAGACCCAGTACTTC. It is translated as CATSDTGAGETQYF.

J is TRBJ2-5 and V is TRBV5-4, with D possibly matching TRBD2 (5 bases). The ends were cut back, 4 bases at V and 5 bases at J, with 27 bases in the middle. This CDR3 contains 18 residues. The germline gives CDR1 SGHNT, CDR2 YYREEE (reference sequence). CDR3 DNA: TGTGCCAGCAGCCGCGGACTCTCGGTTTCGGGCCCTTATGAGACCCAGTACTTC. It specifies CASSRGLSVSGPYETQYF.

This clone was recorded only once. V gene TRBV3-1 (or the pseudogene TRBV3-2) combines with J gene TRBJ1-2, with D unclear. Germline V gene lookup returns CDR1 LGHDT and CDR2 YNNKEL (reference sequence). Trimming removed 2 bases at V and 4 bases at J, with 26 bases between. There are 19 residues in the CDR3. The CDR3 DNA reads TGTGCCAGCAGCCAACCTAAGACGGAACCCCCAAGGGATCCCTATGGCTACACCTTC. Its protein product is CASSQPKTEPPRDPYGYTF.

The J gene is TRBJ1-5, the V gene TRBV19; TRBD1 is a possible D gene (6 bases). CDR3 length: 17 residues. The ends were cut back, 1 base at V and 4 bases at J, with 17 bases in the middle. The V gene's germline CDR1 is LNHDA and CDR2 SQIVND (reference sequence). This CDR3 is CASSIGPNGGANQPQHF. CDR3 coding DNA: TGTGCCAGTAGTATAGGTCCCAACGGGGGCGCGAATCAGCCCCAGCATTTT.

The chain is built from TRBV27 and TRBJ2-7; D unclear. Germline CDR1 reads MNHEY; CDR2 reads SMNVEV (reference sequence). The CDR3 is made up of 13 amino acids. V was pared by 5 bases and J by 0 bases, with 8 bases between. CDR3 DNA sequence: TGTGCCAGCAGTGGTAGGAGCTCCTACGAGCAGTACTTC. As protein: CASSGRSSYEQYF.

This chain joins TRBV13 and TRBJ2-2, with TRBD1 identical over 10 bases. This CDR3 spans 16 amino acids. The V segment lost 5 bases and the J segment 0 bases; nucleotides outside the gene matches: 3. Germline V gives CDR1 PRHDT, CDR2 FYEKMQ (reference sequence). For the CDR3, the DNA is TGTGCCAGCAGCCCAGGACAGGGGGCGAACACCGGGGAGCTGTTTTTT. Amino acid sequence: CASSPGQGANTGELFF.

This clone has a single count. The chain carries TRBV4-1 and TRBJ2-2, with 7 bases aligning to TRBD2. V lost 4 bases to trimming and J lost 5 bases; unmatched junction nucleotides: 4. This CDR3 comprises 14 residues. Germline V gene sequence: CDR1 MGHRA, CDR2 YSYEKL. The CDR3 protein is CASSLGEGTGELFF. The CDR3 DNA reads TGCGCCAGCAGCCTTGGGGAGGGTACCGGGGAGCTGTTTTTT.

In this sample, this clone turned up once. The chain couples TRBV11-2 to TRBJ2-3; D remains unclear. From germline, CDR1 is SGHAT and CDR2 FQNNGV. Deletions cut 4 bases from V and 3 bases from J, with 11 bases between. This CDR3 region has 14 residues. As DNA, the CDR3 is TGTGCCAGCAGCTCAAACATGGGGACAGATACGCAGTATTTT. It is translated as CASSSNMGTDTQYF.

This chain connects TRBV24-1 to TRBJ1-5, with D tentatively TRBD1 (6 bases). CDR1 and CDR2 (germline): KGHDR, SFDVKD. Trimming shortened V by 5 bases and J by 7 bases, and 14 bases separated the two germline ends. This CDR3 spans 14 amino acids. CDR3 region: CATSGGTGPQPQHF. The CDR3 coding sequence is TGTGCCACCAGTGGAGGAACAGGGCCCCAGCCCCAGCATTTT.

CDR3 amino acids: CASSLDGQGKDTQYF. As DNA, the CDR3 is TGTGCCAGCAGTTTGGATGGGCAGGGGAAGGATACGCAGTATTTT. This chain joins TRBV28 and TRBJ2-3, with D possibly TRBD1 on 6 matching bases. Germline loops: CDR1 MDHEN, CDR2 SYDVKM. Trimming pared 3 bases from V and 6 bases from J, leaving 16 bases between. The CDR3 has 15 amino acids.

The chain combines TRBV6-1 with TRBJ1-1; D might be TRBD1 (6 bases). The V and J ends lost 3 bases and 5 bases respectively, with 13 bases between them. In germline, CDR1 is MNHNS, CDR2 SASEGT. CDR3 length: 14 residues. The CDR3 protein is CASSDGLGGTEAFF. The CDR3 nucleotides read TGTGCCAGCAGTGACGGGCTAGGGGGGACTGAAGCTTTCTTT.

The chain joins TRBV28 to TRBJ2-6; D may be TRBD2 (6 bases). Germline CDR1 MDHEN, CDR2 SYDVKM. The CDR3 contains 16 residues. Trimming shortened V by 1 base and J by 1 base, and 8 bases separated the two germline ends. The CDR3: CASSLFGGSGANVLTF. The CDR3 bases are TGTGCCAGCAGTTTATTTGGGGGGTCTGGGGCCAACGTCCTGACTTTC.

The chain employs TRBV3-1 (or the pseudogene TRBV3-2) and TRBJ2-3; no firm D call. V lost 0 bases and J lost 3, with 10 bases in between. The CDR3 contains 15 residues. Germline assignment: CDR1 LGHDT and CDR2 YNNKEL (reference sequence). CDR3 sequence: CASSQDIAETDTQYF. CDR3 bases: TGTGCCAGCAGCCAAGATATTGCGGAAACAGATACGCAGTATTTT.

The chain employs TRBV3-1 (or the pseudogene TRBV3-2) and TRBJ2-2; 10 nucleotides match TRBD2. CDR3 length equals 15 residues. The J segment lost 4 bases and the V segment lost 3 bases, leaving 2 bases of the junction unmatched. Germline V gives CDR1 LGHDT, CDR2 YNNKEL (reference sequence). CDR3 residues: CASSQGLASTGELFF. The CDR3 DNA follows: TGTGCCAGCAGCCAGGGACTAGCGAGCACCGGGGAGCTGTTTTTT.

This clone was seen more than once but under ten times. The chain couples TRBV20-1 to TRBJ1-1, with D perhaps TRBD1 (5 bases). Germline CDR1 DFQATT, CDR2 SNEGSKA (reference sequence). CDR3 length: 11 residues. V was shortened by 7 bases and J by 10 bases, with 16 bases between the two germline ends. Written as DNA, the CDR3 is TGCAGTGAACAGACTCCTCAGGGAGCTTTCTTT. Amino acids: CSEQTPQGAFF.